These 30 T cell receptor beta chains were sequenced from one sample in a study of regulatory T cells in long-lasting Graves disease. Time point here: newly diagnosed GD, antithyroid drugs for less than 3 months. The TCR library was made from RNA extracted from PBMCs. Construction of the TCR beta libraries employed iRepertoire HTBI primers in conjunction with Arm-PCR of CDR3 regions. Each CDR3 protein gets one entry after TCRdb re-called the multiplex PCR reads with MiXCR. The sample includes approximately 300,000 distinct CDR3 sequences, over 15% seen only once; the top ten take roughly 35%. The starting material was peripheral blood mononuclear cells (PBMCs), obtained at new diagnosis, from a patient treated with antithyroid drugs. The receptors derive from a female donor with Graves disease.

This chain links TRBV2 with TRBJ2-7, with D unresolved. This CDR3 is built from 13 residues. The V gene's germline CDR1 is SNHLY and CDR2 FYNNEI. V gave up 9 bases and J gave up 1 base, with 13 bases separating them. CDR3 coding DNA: TGTGCCAGTACGCCCGATGGGTCCTACGAGCAGTACTTC. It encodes CASTPDGSYEQYF.

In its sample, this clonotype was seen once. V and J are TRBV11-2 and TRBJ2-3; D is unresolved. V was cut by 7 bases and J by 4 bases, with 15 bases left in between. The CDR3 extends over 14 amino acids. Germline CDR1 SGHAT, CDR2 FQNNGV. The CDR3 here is CASTFRIEADTQYF. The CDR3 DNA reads TGTGCCAGCACTTTTAGGATCGAGGCAGATACGCAGTATTTT.

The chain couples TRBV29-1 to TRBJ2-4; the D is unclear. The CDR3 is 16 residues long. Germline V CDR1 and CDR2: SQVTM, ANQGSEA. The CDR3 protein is CIPSGGAMIAKNIQYF. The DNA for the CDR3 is TGCATCCCTTCGGGTGGAGCGATGATAGCCAAAAACATTCAGTACTTC.

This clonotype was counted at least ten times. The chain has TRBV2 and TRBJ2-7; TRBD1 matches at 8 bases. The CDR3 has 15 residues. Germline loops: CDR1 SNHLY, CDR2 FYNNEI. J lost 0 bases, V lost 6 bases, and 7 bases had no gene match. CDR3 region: CASRKTGGSSYEQYF. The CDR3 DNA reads TGTGCCAGCAGGAAAACAGGGGGTAGCTCCTACGAGCAGTACTTC.

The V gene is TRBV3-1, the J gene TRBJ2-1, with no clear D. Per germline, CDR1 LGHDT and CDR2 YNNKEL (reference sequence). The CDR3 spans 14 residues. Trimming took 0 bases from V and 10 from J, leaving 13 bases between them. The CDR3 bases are TGTGCCAGCAGCCAAGAATCTAGTCCAGGAGAGCAGTTCTTC. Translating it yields CASSQESSPGEQFF.

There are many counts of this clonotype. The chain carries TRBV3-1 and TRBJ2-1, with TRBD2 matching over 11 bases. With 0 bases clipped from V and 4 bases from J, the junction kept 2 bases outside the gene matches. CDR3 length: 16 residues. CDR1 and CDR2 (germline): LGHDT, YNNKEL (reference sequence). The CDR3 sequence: CASSQDGTSGYNEQFF. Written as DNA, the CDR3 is TGTGCCAGCAGCCAAGATGGGACTAGCGGTTACAATGAGCAGTTCTTC.

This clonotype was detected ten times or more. The CDR3 region is CASSLAGVNQPQHF. The CDR3 coding sequence is TGTGCCAGCAGCTTAGCAGGGGTTAATCAGCCCCAGCATTTT. The rearrangement links TRBV7-9 to TRBJ1-5; the D gene is possibly TRBD1 (5 bases). Trimming cost V 0 bases and J 4 bases, with 7 bases left between them. Germline V lookup: CDR1 SEHNR, CDR2 FQNEAQ (reference sequence). This CDR3 has 14 amino acids.

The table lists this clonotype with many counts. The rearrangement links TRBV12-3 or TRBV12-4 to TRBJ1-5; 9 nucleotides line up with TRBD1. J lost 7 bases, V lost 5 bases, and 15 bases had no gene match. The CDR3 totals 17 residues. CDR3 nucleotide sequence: TGTGCCAGCAGTCCCGACTTGGGACAGGGCTTCCACCAGCCCCAGCATTTT. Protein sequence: CASSPDLGQGFHQPQHF.

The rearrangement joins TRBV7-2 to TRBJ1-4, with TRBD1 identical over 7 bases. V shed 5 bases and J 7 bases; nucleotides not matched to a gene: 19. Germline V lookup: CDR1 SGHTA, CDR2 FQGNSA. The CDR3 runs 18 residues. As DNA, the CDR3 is TGTGCCAGCAGCGGGATGACAGGGCCTGGCTCCCCACCTGAAAAACTGTTTTTT. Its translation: CASSGMTGPGSPPEKLFF. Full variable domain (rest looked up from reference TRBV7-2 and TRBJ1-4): GAGVSQSPSNKVTEKGKDVELRCDPISGHTALYWYRQSLGQGLEFLIYFQGNSAPDKSGLPSDRFSAERTGGSVSTLTIQRTQQEDSAVYLCASSGMTGPGSPPEKLFFGSGTQLSVL.

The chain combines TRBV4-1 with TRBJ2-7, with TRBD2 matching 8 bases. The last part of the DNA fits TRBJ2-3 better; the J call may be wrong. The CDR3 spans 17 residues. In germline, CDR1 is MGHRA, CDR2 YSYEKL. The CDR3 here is CASSQVARAGGPDTQYF. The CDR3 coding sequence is TGCGCCAGCAGCCAAGTTGCTAGGGCGGGAGGCCCAGATACGCAGTATTTT.

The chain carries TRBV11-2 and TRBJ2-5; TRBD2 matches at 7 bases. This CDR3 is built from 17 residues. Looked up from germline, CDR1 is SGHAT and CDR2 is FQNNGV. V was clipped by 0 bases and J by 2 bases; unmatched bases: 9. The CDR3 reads CASSLDEWASGQETQYF. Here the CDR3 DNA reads TGTGCCAGCAGCTTAGATGAGTGGGCTAGCGGTCAAGAGACCCAGTACTTC.

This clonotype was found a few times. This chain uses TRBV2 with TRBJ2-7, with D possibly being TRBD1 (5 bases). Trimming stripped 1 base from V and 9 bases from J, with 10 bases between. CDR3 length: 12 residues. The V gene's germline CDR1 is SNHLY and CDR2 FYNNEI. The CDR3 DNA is TGTGCCAGCAGTGAAGGTTGGGGCGGGCAGTACTTC. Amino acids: CASSEGWGGQYF.

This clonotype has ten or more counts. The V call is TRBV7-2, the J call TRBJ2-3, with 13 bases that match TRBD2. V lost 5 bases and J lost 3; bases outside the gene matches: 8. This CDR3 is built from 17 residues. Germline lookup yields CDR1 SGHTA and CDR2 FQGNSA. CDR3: CASSGRGTSGITDTQYF. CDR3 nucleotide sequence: TGTGCCAGCAGCGGCCGGGGGACTAGCGGGATAACAGATACGCAGTATTTT.

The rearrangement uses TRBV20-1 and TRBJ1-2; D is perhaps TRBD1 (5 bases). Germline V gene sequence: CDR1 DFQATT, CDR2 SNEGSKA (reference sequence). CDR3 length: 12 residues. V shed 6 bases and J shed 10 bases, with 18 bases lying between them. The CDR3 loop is CSAGGRTPSYTF. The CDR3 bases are TGCAGTGCCGGAGGCCGGACACCGTCCTACACCTTC.

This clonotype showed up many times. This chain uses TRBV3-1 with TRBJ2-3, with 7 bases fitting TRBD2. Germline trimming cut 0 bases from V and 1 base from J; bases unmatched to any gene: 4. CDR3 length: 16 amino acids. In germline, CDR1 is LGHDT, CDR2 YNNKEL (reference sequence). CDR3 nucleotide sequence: TGTGCCAGCAGCCAAGATGGGACTACCCGCACAGATACGCAGTATTTT. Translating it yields CASSQDGTTRTDTQYF.

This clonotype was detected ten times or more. The CDR3 sequence: CASSLVRAVAGGGEQFF. CDR3 in DNA: TGTGCCAGCAGCTTAGTCAGGGCGGTAGCTGGCGGCGGTGAGCAGTTCTTC. The chain recombines TRBV11-2 with TRBJ2-1; TRBD1 is a possible D gene (5 bases). The length of the CDR3 is 17 residues. Per germline, CDR1 SGHAT and CDR2 FQNNGV. Deletions cut 1 base from V and 9 bases from J, with 22 bases between.

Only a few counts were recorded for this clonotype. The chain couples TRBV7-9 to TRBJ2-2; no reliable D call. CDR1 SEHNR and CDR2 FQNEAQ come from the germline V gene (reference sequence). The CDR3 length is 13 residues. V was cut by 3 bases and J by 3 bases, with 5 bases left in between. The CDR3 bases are TGTGCCAGCAGCTTTGAGTACACCGGGGAGCTGTTTTTT. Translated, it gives CASSFEYTGELFF. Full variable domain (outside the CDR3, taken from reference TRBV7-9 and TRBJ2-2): DTGVSQNPRHKITKRGQNVTFRCDPISEHNRLYWYRQTLGQGPEFLTYFQNEAQLEKSRLLSDRFSAERPKGSFSTLEIQRTEQGDSAMYLCASSFEYTGELFFGEGSRLTVL.

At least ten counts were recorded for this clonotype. CDR3 region: CASSILGTVEGNTIYF. In DNA form, the CDR3 reads TGTGCCAGTAGTATCCTTGGAACAGTCGAAGGAAACACCATATATTTT. The chain carries TRBV19 and TRBJ1-3, with no clear D. V was shortened by 3 bases and J by 4 bases, with 16 bases between the two germline ends. The CDR3 totals 16 residues. Germline assignment: CDR1 LNHDA and CDR2 SQIVND (reference sequence).

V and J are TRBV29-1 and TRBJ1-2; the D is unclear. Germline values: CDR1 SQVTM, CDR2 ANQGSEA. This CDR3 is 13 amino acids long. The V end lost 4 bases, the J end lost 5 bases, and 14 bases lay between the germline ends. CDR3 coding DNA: TGCAGCGTTGCGGGGTCACTAGAATATGGCTACACCTTC. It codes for CSVAGSLEYGYTF.

CDR3 nucleotide sequence: TGTGCCTGGAGTTTCGGACTAGCGGGAGTTACCGGGGAGCTGTTTTTT. Its translation is CAWSFGLAGVTGELFF. The chain employs TRBV30 and TRBJ2-2; 13 nucleotides line up with TRBD2. CDR1 GTSNPN and CDR2 SVGIG come from the germline V gene (reference sequence). The V gene end was trimmed by 2 bases and the J gene end by 5 bases; junction bases not matched to a gene: 5. The CDR3 is 16 amino acids.

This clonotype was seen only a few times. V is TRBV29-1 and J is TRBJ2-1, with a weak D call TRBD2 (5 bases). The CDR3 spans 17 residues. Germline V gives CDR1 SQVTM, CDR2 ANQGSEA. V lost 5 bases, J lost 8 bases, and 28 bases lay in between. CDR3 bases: TGCAGCGTTCTGTCCGCGGGTAGCAGCAGGACCTTCGATGAGCAGTTCTTC. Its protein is CSVLSAGSSRTFDEQFF.

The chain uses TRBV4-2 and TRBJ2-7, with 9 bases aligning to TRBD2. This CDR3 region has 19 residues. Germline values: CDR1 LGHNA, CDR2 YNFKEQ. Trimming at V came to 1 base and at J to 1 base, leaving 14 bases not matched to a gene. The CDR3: CASSQGTSLTSGPSYEQYF. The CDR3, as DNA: TGTGCCAGCAGCCAAGGGACTTCCTTAACTAGCGGGCCTTCCTACGAGCAGTACTTC.

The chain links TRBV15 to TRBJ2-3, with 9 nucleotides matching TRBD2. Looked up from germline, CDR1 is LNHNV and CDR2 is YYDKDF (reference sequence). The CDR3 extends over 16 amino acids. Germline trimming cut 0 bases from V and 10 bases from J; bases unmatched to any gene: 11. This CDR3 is CATSRDTLAGGPPQYF. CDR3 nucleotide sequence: TGTGCCACCAGCAGAGATACTCTGGCGGGAGGGCCCCCGCAGTATTTT.

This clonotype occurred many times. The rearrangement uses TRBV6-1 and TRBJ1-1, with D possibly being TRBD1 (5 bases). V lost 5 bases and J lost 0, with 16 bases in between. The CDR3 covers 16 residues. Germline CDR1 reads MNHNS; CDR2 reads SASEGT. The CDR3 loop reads CASSNSPGRVNTEAFF. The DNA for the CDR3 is TGTGCCAGCAGTAATTCGCCAGGGAGGGTGAACACTGAAGCTTTCTTT.

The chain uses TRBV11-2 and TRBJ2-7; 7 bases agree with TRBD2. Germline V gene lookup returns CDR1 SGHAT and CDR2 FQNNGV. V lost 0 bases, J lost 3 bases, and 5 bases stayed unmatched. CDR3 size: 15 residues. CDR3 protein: CASSLEASGRYEQYF. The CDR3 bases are TGTGCCAGCAGCTTAGAGGCTAGCGGTCGCTACGAGCAGTACTTC.

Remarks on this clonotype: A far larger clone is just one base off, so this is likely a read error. This CDR3 is CASSLVSGGMYEQFF. The CDR3, as DNA: TGTGCCAGCAGCTTAGTATCTGGCGGGATGTACGAGCAGTTCTTC. The chain recombines TRBV11-2 with TRBJ2-1; TRBD2 might be the D (6 bases). This CDR3 spans 15 amino acids. The V end lost 1 base, the J end lost 10 bases, and 17 bases lay between the germline ends. Germline V lookup: CDR1 SGHAT, CDR2 FQNNGV.

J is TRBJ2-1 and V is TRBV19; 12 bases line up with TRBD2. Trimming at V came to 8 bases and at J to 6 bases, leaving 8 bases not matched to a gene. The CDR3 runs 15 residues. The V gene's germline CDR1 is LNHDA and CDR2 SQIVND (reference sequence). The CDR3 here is CASARLAGAGNEQFF. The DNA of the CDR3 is TGTGCCAGTGCACGACTAGCGGGAGCTGGCAATGAGCAGTTCTTC.

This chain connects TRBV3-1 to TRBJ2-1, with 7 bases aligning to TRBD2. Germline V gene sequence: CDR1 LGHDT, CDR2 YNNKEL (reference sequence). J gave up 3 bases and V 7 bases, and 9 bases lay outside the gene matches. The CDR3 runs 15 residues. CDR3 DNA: TGTGCCAGCACTCGAGCGGGATCCATCTACAATGAGCAGTTCTTC. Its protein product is CASTRAGSIYNEQFF.

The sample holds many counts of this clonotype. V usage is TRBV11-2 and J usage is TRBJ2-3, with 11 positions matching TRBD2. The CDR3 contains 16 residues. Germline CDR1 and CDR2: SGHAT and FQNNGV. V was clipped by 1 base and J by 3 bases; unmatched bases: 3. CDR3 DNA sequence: TGTGCCAGCAGCTTAGTACCTAGCGGGAGGACAGATACGCAGTATTTT. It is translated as CASSLVPSGRTDTQYF.

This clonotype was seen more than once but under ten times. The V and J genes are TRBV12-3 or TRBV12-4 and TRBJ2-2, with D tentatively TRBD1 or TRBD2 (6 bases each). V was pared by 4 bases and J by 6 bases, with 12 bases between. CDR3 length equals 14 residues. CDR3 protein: CASSSGAGSGELFF. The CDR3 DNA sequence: TGTGCCAGCAGTTCGGGGGCGGGGTCCGGGGAGCTGTTTTTT.